The clone carrying this T cell receptor beta chain has only one observation. These data belong to a study of blood T cell repertoires in COVID-19. About the study: The analysed material was cDNA or gDNA that came from T cells, B-cell-depleted T cells, or PBMCs.

The CDR3 has 11 amino acids. Germline V gene sequence: CDR1 SGHDT, CDR2 YYEEEE. The V end lost 0 bases, the J end lost 10 bases, and 8 bases lay between the germline ends. The assay was immunoSEQ multiplex PCR, and TCRdb's table has in-frame clones only and misses some. This sample carries some 45,000 clones, approximately 80% of them seen once, and the ten largest clones take around 20%. Sequenced: peripheral blood. The receptor was isolated from a man aged 65 to 85 with acute or convalescent COVID-19. V and J are TRBV5-6 and TRBJ2-7; D remains ambiguous. The CDR3 DNA sequence: TGTGCCAGCAGCTTGGGGGCCTCCCAGTACTTC. Its translation: CASSLGASQYF. Drawing the rest from reference TRBV5-6 and TRBJ2-7, the complete variable domain is DAGVTQSPTHLIKTRGQQVTLRCSPKSGHDTVSWYQQALGQGPQFIFQYYEEEERQRGNFPDRFSGHQFPNYSSELNVNALLLGDSALYLCASSLGASQYFGPGTRLTVT.